A selection of T cell receptor beta chains follows, all from one sample in a study of blood T cell repertoires in COVID-19. Method: immunoSEQ multiplex PCR; TCRdb's copy keeps in-frame clones and lacks some. Counted here are approximately 200,000 clones, more than 75% occurring once; the ten biggest clones make up 7.2%. The sequencing input was PBMCs or T cells enriched from blood (not recorded which). The receptors shown here come from a man aged 25-45 years in a cohort exposed to, infected with or recovered from COVID-19 (not recorded which). Both conserved end residues are part of each CDR3. D genes are given only for firm matches. Where a row states a size, it is once, few, many or the class of an expanded clone; other rows omit it.

.,TRBV28,TRBJ1-2,TRBD1,TGTGCCAGCAGGTCAGTCGCCGGGACAGGGTGGTATGGCTACACCTTC,CASRSVAGTGWYGYTF
.,TRBV27,TRBJ1-1,.,TGTGCCAGCAGTTTTATGTCGAACACTGAAGCTTTCTTT,CASSFMSNTEAFF
.,TRBV4-1,TRBJ2-7,.,TGCGCCAGCAGCCAAGATCCGAGTGCGTCAGGGCTCTTATACGAGCAGTACTTC,CASSQDPSASGLLYEQYF
.,TRBV6-5,TRBJ1-1,TRBD1,TGTGCCAGCAGTTACTCACAGGGGTACAACTCTGAAGCTTTCTTT,CASSYSQGYNSEAFF
.,TRBV9,TRBJ1-1,TRBD1,TGTGCCAGCAGCGTAGAGGACAGGGAAGCTTTCTTT,CASSVEDREAFF
.,TRBV9,TRBJ2-7,.,TGTGCCAGCAGCCCAGGGGCTAGCCGCGAGCAGTACTTC,CASSPGASREQYF
.,TRBV19,TRBJ2-7,.,TGTGCCAGTAGTATATACCACGACTCGGTATACGAGCAGTACTTC,CASSIYHDSVYEQYF
once,TRBV4-1,TRBJ2-5,.,TGCGCCAGCAGCCCCCATACGGGCGGGCAAGAGACCCAGTACTTC,CASSPHTGGQETQYF
few,TRBV9,TRBJ2-1,.,TGTGCCAGCAGCGTCACCTGGACAGGGAGGGGTAATGAGCAGTTCTTC,CASSVTWTGRGNEQFF
.,TRBV6-5,TRBJ1-5,.,TGTGCCAGCAGTAGACAGAGAACTAGCAATCAGCCCCAGCATTTT,CASSRQRTSNQPQHF
.,TRBV28,TRBJ1-3,.,TGTGCCAGCAGGCGGACAAACCCCCTAGGGGCTGCTGGAAACACCATATATTTT,CASRRTNPLGAAGNTIYF
once,TRBV4-1,TRBJ1-6,.,TGCGCCAGCAGCGCCCGACTGTTATCACCCCTCCACTTT,CASSARLLSPLHF
few,TRBV29-1,TRBJ2-7,.,TGCAGCGTTCTGGAGGACCACGAGCAGTACTTC,CSVLEDHEQYF
.,TRBV12-3/TRBV12-4,TRBJ2-7,TRBD1,TGTGCCAGCAGCCCGGACAGGAGATACGAGCAGTACTTC,CASSPDRRYEQYF
.,TRBV27,TRBJ2-7,TRBD1,TGTGCCAGCAGAAGGACCGGGACAGGGGTTTACGAGCAGTACTTC,CASRRTGTGVYEQYF